Given below is one T cell receptor beta chain in context. Antigen unknown. The libraries were made with immunoSEQ version 4 in survey mode. Clones were sequenced by immunoSEQ multiplex PCR, and TCRdb holds only the in-frame ones, with some missing. The sample contains 25,000 to 35,000 clones, approximately 80% of which appear only once. Trimming shortened V by 8 bases and J by 2 bases, and 11 bases separated the two germline ends. Germline-derived CDR1 and CDR2 are MNHEY and SVGAGI. The CDR3 sequence is 13 residues long. Cells were stimulated with CMV-infected fibroblast lysates at 10 ug/mL. Memory cells lacking CD40L and CD69 with high CD45RO were sorted. This sample stems from a study of persistence of HIV-infected CD4 T cells. Whole-study findings and limits: TCRbeta richness was lower in CMV- and Gag-responding cells than in anti-CD3/anti-CD28-responding cells.

Sequences were derived from CD4+ T cells sorted from PBMCs after roughly 18-hour stimulation, sampled from a patient who received antiretroviral therapy. The sequence was collected from an adult man with HIV who was CMV-seropositive. The genes are TRBV6-5 and TRBJ2-3; D gene uncertain. For the CDR3, the DNA is TGTGCCAGCCTCTCCGGTACCACAGATACGCAGTATTTT. Amino acid sequence: CASLSGTTDTQYF.